One sample yielded the 19 T cell receptor beta chains listed below, sequenced in a study of T cells in localized non-small cell lung cancer. Sequenced by immunoSEQ multiplex PCR; TCRdb stores in-frame clones only, minus some. Seen here are roughly 35,000 clones, about 83% observed once, and the top ten hold less than 9%. Here the sequenced sample was peripheral blood, taken before any cancer treatment. The receptors stem from a woman aged 35 to 75 with stage I lung adenocarcinoma.

This clone was found a few times. CDR3 amino acids: CASSSEQGNSPLHF. CDR3 in DNA: TGTGCCAGCAGCTCGGAGCAAGGAAATTCACCCCTCCACTTT. V and J are TRBV5-4 and TRBJ1-6; D unresolved. V gave up 3 bases and J gave up 7 bases, with 11 bases separating them. Germline assignment: CDR1 SGHNT and CDR2 YYREEE (reference sequence). The CDR3 has 14 amino acids. Using reference TRBV5-4 and TRBJ1-6 for the parts outside the CDR3, the full variable domain is ETGVTQSPTHLIKTRGQQVTLRCSSQSGHNTVSWYQQALGQGPQFIFQYYREEENGRGNFPPRFSGLQFPNYSSELNVNALELDDSALYLCASSSEQGNSPLHFGNGTRLTVT.

This chain joins TRBV14 and TRBJ1-1; 7 bases fit TRBD1. V gave up 5 bases and J gave up 4 bases; unmatched junction bases: 7. The CDR3 runs to 14 residues. Germline CDR1 and CDR2: SGHDN and FVKESK. The CDR3 region is CASSNRGRGTEAFF. CDR3 nucleotides: TGTGCCAGCAGCAACAGGGGACGGGGCACTGAAGCTTTCTTT. Full variable domain (remainder filled in from reference TRBV14 and TRBJ1-1): EAGVTQFPSHSVIEKGQTVTLRCDPISGHDNLYWYRRVMGKEIKFLLHFVKESKQDESGMPNNRFLAERTGGTYSTLKVQPAELEDSGVYFCASSNRGRGTEAFFGQGTRLTVV.

This chain links TRBV9 with TRBJ2-1; D unclear. V was clipped by 4 bases and J by 0 bases, with 11 bases between them. The CDR3 runs 15 residues. CDR1 and CDR2 (germline): SGDLS, YYNGEE. This CDR3 reads CASSPTDYSYNEQFF. CDR3 DNA sequence: TGTGCCAGCAGCCCGACCGATTACTCCTACAATGAGCAGTTCTTC.

The chain carries TRBV4-3 and TRBJ1-4, with TRBD1 matching 9 bases. The length of the CDR3 is 16 residues. The germline gives CDR1 LGHNA, CDR2 YSLEER. Losses at the gene ends were 5 bases for V and 6 bases for J; bases not matched to a gene: 10. This chain's CDR3 is CASSIWGGQGDEKLFF. CDR3 nucleotide sequence: TGCGCCAGCAGCATATGGGGGGGACAGGGTGATGAAAAACTGTTTTTT.

The CDR3 DNA follows: TGTGCCACCAGCAGACCGGGAGCTTTACAAGAGACCCAGTACTTC. It encodes CATSRPGALQETQYF. This chain connects TRBV15 to TRBJ2-5; perhaps TRBD2 as D (6 bases). This CDR3 has 15 residues. The ends were cut back, 2 bases at V and 2 bases at J, with 12 bases in the middle. CDR1 LNHNV and CDR2 YYDKDF come from the germline V gene (reference sequence).

The CDR3 spells CASSLGRAYEQYF. CDR3 sequence (DNA): TGTGCCAGCAGCTTAGGGCGGGCCTACGAGCAGTACTTC. The chain is built from TRBV7-2 and TRBJ2-7, with a tentative D call TRBD2 (5 bases). This CDR3 region has 13 residues. Trimming stripped 1 base from V and 2 bases from J, with 6 bases between. Per the germline V gene, CDR1 is SGHTA and CDR2 is FQGNSA. Using reference TRBV7-2 and TRBJ2-7 for the parts outside the CDR3, the full variable domain is GAGVSQSPSNKVTEKGKDVELRCDPISGHTALYWYRQSLGQGLEFLIYFQGNSAPDKSGLPSDRFSAERTGGSVSTLTIQRTQQEDSAVYLCASSLGRAYEQYFGPGTRLTVT.

This rearrangement joins TRBV29-1 to TRBJ2-3; D uncertain. There are 11 residues in the CDR3. With 5 bases removed from V and 10 bases from J, the gap between germline ends came to 13 bases. The germline CDR1 and CDR2 sequences are SQVTM and ANQGSEA. CDR3 nucleotide sequence: TGCAGCGTTCATCAACCAGTATCGCAGTATTTT. Translating gives CSVHQPVSQYF.

The V and J genes are TRBV2 and TRBJ2-5; D gene uncertain. V shed 6 bases and J shed 0 bases, with 2 bases lying between them. The germline CDR1 and CDR2 sequences are SNHLY and FYNNEI. This CDR3 has 11 amino acids. The chain's CDR3 is CASSYQETQYF. CDR3 nucleotides: TGTGCCAGCAGCTACCAAGAGACCCAGTACTTC.

The chain has TRBV7-9 and TRBJ1-4, with 9 bases identical to TRBD1. Looked up from germline, CDR1 is SEHNR and CDR2 is FQNEAQ (reference sequence). With 4 bases clipped from V and 7 bases from J, the junction kept 10 bases outside the gene matches. The CDR3 is 16 residues long. CDR3 in DNA: TGTGCCAGCAGCTCGAATACAGGGGGCCATGGTGAAAAACTGTTTTTT. Its protein is CASSSNTGGHGEKLFF.

The chain uses TRBV5-4 and TRBJ1-1; TRBD1 aligns across 8 bases. The CDR3 sequence is 15 residues long. CDR1 SGHNT and CDR2 YYREEE come from the germline V gene (reference sequence). V lost 4 bases and J lost 1; bases outside the gene matches: 6. The chain's CDR3 is CASSARQGTNTEAFF. Here the CDR3 DNA reads TGTGCCAGCAGCGCCCGACAGGGGACGAACACTGAAGCTTTCTTT.

The chain links TRBV5-1 to TRBJ2-3; TRBD1 agrees at 8 bases. Germline V CDR1 and CDR2: SGHRS, YFSETQ. The V gene end was trimmed by 4 bases and the J gene end by 3 bases; junction bases not matched to a gene: 7. This CDR3 is 15 amino acids long. CDR3 loop: CASSTGTGGTDTQYF. CDR3 coding DNA: TGCGCCAGCAGCACGGGAACAGGGGGAACAGATACGCAGTATTTT.

This chain links TRBV28 with TRBJ2-3; D gene unclear. The V and J ends lost 3 bases and 6 bases respectively, with 4 bases between them. This CDR3 spans 11 amino acids. Germline V CDR1 and CDR2: MDHEN, SYDVKM. The CDR3 spells CASSLADTQYF. The CDR3, as DNA: TGTGCCAGCAGTTTGGCGGATACGCAGTATTTT.

This rearrangement joins TRBV15 to TRBJ2-7; D uncertain. The CDR3 loop spans 15 amino acids. V lost 0 bases and J 0 bases, leaving 9 bases between the germline ends. Germline V gives CDR1 LNHNV, CDR2 YYDKDF (reference sequence). The CDR3 nucleotides are TGTGCCACCAGCAGAGAGGCAGGTCCCTCCTACGAGCAGTACTTC. Its protein is CATSREAGPSYEQYF.

This rearrangement joins TRBV2 to TRBJ2-5; D is undetermined. Per the germline V gene, CDR1 is SNHLY and CDR2 is FYNNEI. Trimming took 8 bases from V and 0 from J, leaving 4 bases between them. This CDR3 is 11 amino acids long. CDR3 residues: CASRYQETQYF. In nucleotides, the CDR3 is TGTGCCAGCCGGTACCAAGAGACCCAGTACTTC.

V gene TRBV2 combines with J gene TRBJ1-4; D is ambiguous. The germline V and J ends were trimmed by 5 bases and 6 bases, with 16 bases remaining between them. The germline V gene encodes CDR1 SNHLY and CDR2 FYNNEI. This CDR3 contains 15 residues. The CDR3 nucleotides read TGTGCCAGCAGTCGCAGTAGCCCTGAGGATGAAAAACTGTTTTTT. It codes for CASSRSSPEDEKLFF.

The rearrangement links TRBV5-1 to TRBJ2-7; no clear D gene. Germline V gene data show CDR1 as SGHRS and CDR2 as YFSETQ. The V end lost 2 bases, the J end lost 2 bases, and 17 bases lay between the germline ends. There are 16 residues in the CDR3. The CDR3 region has the DNA TGCGCCAGCAGCTTAATCTCGGGTGCAGGAGCCTACGAGCAGTACTTC. Translation: CASSLISGAGAYEQYF.

The chain combines TRBV27 with TRBJ2-1; D not resolved. V dropped 3 bases and J dropped 7 bases, with 13 bases sitting between them. CDR1 and CDR2 from the germline V gene are MNHEY and SMNVEV (reference sequence). The CDR3 runs to 14 residues. The CDR3 spells CASSFRASANEQFF. CDR3 nucleotides: TGTGCCAGCAGTTTCCGAGCTTCCGCGAATGAGCAGTTCTTC.

This chain links TRBV7-8 with TRBJ1-2; no firm D call. Looked up from germline, CDR1 is SGHVS and CDR2 is FQNEAQ. Between the trimmed V and J ends, which lost 6 bases and 0 bases, there was a span of 14 bases. The CDR3 extends over 15 amino acids. DNA of the CDR3: TGTGCCAGCAGTTCAAGACGGATTACTAACTATGGCTACACCTTC. Its translation: CASSSRRITNYGYTF. Drawing the rest from reference TRBV7-8 and TRBJ1-2, the complete variable domain is GAGVSQSPRYKVAKRGQDVALRCDPISGHVSLFWYQQALGQGPEFLTYFQNEAQLDKSGLPSDRFFAERPEGSVSTLKIQRTQQEDSAVYLCASSSRRITNYGYTFGSGTRLTVV.

The chain links TRBV27 to TRBJ2-1; 11 bases agree with TRBD2. This CDR3 contains 17 residues. V gave up 6 bases and J gave up 7 bases; unmatched junction bases: 14. Germline CDR1 MNHEY, CDR2 SMNVEV (reference sequence). CDR3: CASSRLSGGASMNEQFF. Here the CDR3 DNA reads TGTGCCAGCAGCCGACTTAGCGGGGGGGCTTCTATGAATGAGCAGTTCTTC.